This T cell receptor (beta chain) was documented in a study of blood T cell repertoires in COVID-19 (dated by TCRdb to about 2020). Concerning the study at large: Collaborator samples came from the United States, Italy and Spain and covered acute and convalescent phases of COVID-19. The prospective study material was composed of cDNA or gDNA derived from T cells, B-cell-depleted T cells, or PBMCs. The dataset comprised deeply sampled blood TCRbeta repertoires from subjects exposed to, actively infected with, or recovered from COVID-19. The repertoires were made available in a free public database intended to serve as a resource for research on the immune response to SARS-CoV-2. The samples were drawn from two sources: the first 160 participants of the ongoing ImmuneRACE study, and 950 to 1,500 subjects contributed by 6 global collaborators. Sample metadata almost always included a de-identified subject ID, COVID-19 status, age in years and sex. HLA class I and class II types, where available, came from metadata supplied by the sample provider rather than from assay-based typing. Study-wide conclusions, independent of this receptor: How much clinical and demographic metadata was included differed by source and by participant, and the metadata was provided uncurated.

As regards this clone: Its recognized antigen is unknown. The input lacks base qualities; no much larger clone sits a single base away.

Measured from the cysteine to the phenylalanine, the CDR3 is 13 residues long. The retained sequence is limited to the CDR3, 39 bases, with the frame set at the first base. CDR1 and CDR2, looked up from the germline V gene (reference sequence), are LNHDA and SQIVND. V is shortened by 5 bases, J by 14 bases, and the region joining them spans 16 bases. Collaborating institutions collected whole blood in K2EDTA tubes following their own protocols. For TCRbeta analysis, collaborator samples were shipped as frozen whole blood, as isolated PBMCs, or as DNA extracted from either sample type. TCRbeta CDR3 regions were amplified from genomic DNA using the immunoSEQ Assay, a bias-controlled multiplex PCR. As for the original processing: Nucleated cell counts per sample were estimated from amplification of reference gene primers within the assay. To quantify the absolute abundance of each unique TCRbeta CDR3 rearrangement, sequence reads were collapsed and filtered. For each sample, productive Simpson clonality was calculated by taking the square root of Simpson's diversity index across productive rearrangements. TCRdb took this table from immuneACCESS and kept in-frame rearrangements with V and J called. Such tables lack part of the clones; where checked against another copy, unresolved V genes explain under half of the gap, and the rest is unexplained. V, J and clone size reflect that table, while D and trimming were determined from the DNA. Present in this sample are under 300,000 clones, around 88% of which were seen just once. The ten largest clones take up approximately 13% of the sample.

The source material was peripheral blood. The chain is encoded by TRBV19 joined to TRBJ1-6; TRBD1 could be the D gene, as 6 bases match. This receptor was taken from a man older than 75 with acute or convalescent COVID-19. The CDR3: CASSPQGLESLHF. The base sequence is TGTGCCAGTAGTCCCCAGGGGTTGGAGTCCCTCCACTTT.